The clone carrying this T cell receptor (beta chain) was recorded a few times. This CDR3 is also generated by other DNA sequences in the sample. The data were obtained in a study of shared clonotypes between healthy human individuals. On the study more broadly: Donors, aged 18 to 49, were a couple of women and three men. Researchers assigned three CD4 naive, three CD4 memory, two CD8 naive and one CD8 memory plate to each donor.

TCRdb keeps only in-frame clones here, not all; method: immunoSEQ multiplex PCR. The sample lists 2 million to 3 million clones, more than 85% occurring once. Germline lookup yields CDR1 SGHRS and CDR2 YFSETQ. The V and J ends lost 4 bases and 1 base respectively, with 5 bases between them. The CDR3 is made up of 13 amino acids. The specimen was naive CD4+ T cells from PBMCs. Subset described: CD45RA+ positively selected. The sequence was obtained from a man between 18 and 35 years old in good health. Some clones in this sample may be carry-over from other donors' samples. The chain joins TRBV5-1 to TRBJ2-2; D remains ambiguous. CDR3 DNA sequence: TGCGCCAGCAGCCCGGGGAACACCGGGGAGCTGTTTTTT. Encoded protein: CASSPGNTGELFF.